The clone carrying this TCR beta chain came up a few times. Its matching antigen is unknown. This sample is part of a study of T cell repertoires in cytomegalovirus infection. Study background: Public signatures in TCR beta pointed to CMV infection and matching HLA type.

TCRdb redid the calling of the reads with MiXCR, one entry per CDR3 protein. Among roughly 860,000 distinct CDR3 sequences listed, around a third were seen once. The CDR3 consists of 14 residues. V was cut by 1 base and J by 14 bases, with 20 bases left in between. CDR1 is SGHVS, CDR2 FQNEAQ, per germline. This TCR was recovered from a human donor in good health (CMV status not recorded). Some clones in this sample may be carry-over from other donors' samples. The V gene is TRBV7-8, the J gene TRBJ2-5; D is unresolved. Sequencing was performed on cultured CD8+ T cells from PBMCs, taken from culture after CMV antigen stimulation. The CDR3 region is CASSLDHTGPRLYF. The CDR3 DNA is TGTGCCAGCAGCTTAGATCATACGGGCCCCCGTTTATACTTC.